This passage covers 24 T cell receptor beta chains from one sample sequenced in a study of shared clonotypes between healthy human individuals. Sequencing was performed with immunoSEQ multiplex PCR; in TCRdb, only in-frame clones are kept and a portion is missing. The repertoire holds nearly 1 million clones, 60% to 85% seen once, with over 1.3% in the top ten. The source material was memory CD4+ T cells sorted from blood. Subset given: CD45RA-negative fraction. All receptors derive from a man aged 18 to 30 in good health.

The chain is built from TRBV27 and TRBJ2-2; D is possibly TRBD1 (6 bases). The V end lost 1 base, the J end lost 6 bases, and 18 bases lay between the germline ends. The CDR3 sequence is 17 residues long. The germline CDR1 and CDR2 sequences are MNHEY and SMNVEV (reference sequence). The CDR3 DNA is TGTGCCAGCAGTTTATATTTGGGGGCGCGTCTTTCCGGGGAGCTGTTTTTT. This codes for CASSLYLGARLSGELFF.

This clone has ten or more counts. DNA for the CDR3: TGTGCCAGCAGGGAGCGGGGGGGCCGGATAATAGAGACCCAGTACTTC. Translating it yields CASRERGGRIIETQYF. The rearrangement links TRBV7-8 to TRBJ2-5; the match to TRBD2 covers 10 bases. V dropped 6 bases and J dropped 4; count of bases not matched to a gene: 11. Germline V CDR1 and CDR2: SGHVS, FQNEAQ. CDR3 size: 16 residues.

This clone has a single count. V gene TRBV2 combines with J gene TRBJ1-5; no definite D call. The CDR3 loop spans 13 amino acids. V was shortened by 2 bases and J by 5 bases, with 7 bases between the two germline ends. From germline, CDR1 is SNHLY and CDR2 FYNNEI. Here the CDR3 DNA reads TGTGCCAGCAGTGAATCAGAATATCAGCCCCAGCATTTT. It codes for CASSESEYQPQHF.

The J gene is TRBJ2-1, the V gene TRBV10-1; D perhaps matches TRBD2 (6 bases). This CDR3 contains 15 residues. CDR1 WNHNN and CDR2 SYGVQD come from the germline V gene (reference sequence). V lost 0 bases to trimming and J lost 2 bases, with 8 bases between them. The CDR3 nucleotides read TGCGCCAGCAGTGAGTCGCGGGACCCCTACAATGAGCAGTTCTTC. Protein product: CASSESRDPYNEQFF.

V usage is TRBV28 and J usage is TRBJ1-1; weak D call: TRBD1 (6 bases). The CDR3 consists of 12 residues. V was trimmed by 6 bases and J by 11 bases, leaving 16 bases between them. Germline V CDR1 and CDR2: MDHEN, SYDVKM. CDR3 bases: TGTGCCAGCAGATCAGGGGATCGGAGCGCTTTCTTT. Residues: CASRSGDRSAFF.

This rearrangement joins TRBV9 to TRBJ1-6; the D is unclear. Between the trimmed V and J ends, which lost 0 bases and 6 bases, there was a span of 7 bases. The CDR3 consists of 14 residues. The germline CDR1 and CDR2 sequences are SGDLS and YYNGEE. CDR3 bases: TGTGCCAGCAGCGTAGAGTCAGTTAATTCACCCCTCCACTTT. Translation: CASSVESVNSPLHF.

The sample holds one count of this clone. This chain links TRBV7-9 with TRBJ1-1, with 9 bases that match TRBD1. This CDR3 comprises 10 residues. After removal of 8 bases from V and 11 bases from J, the junction contained 3 bases not matched to a gene. The V gene's germline CDR1 is SEHNR and CDR2 FQNEAQ (reference sequence). In nucleotides, the CDR3 is TGTGCCAGCGGGACAGGGACCGCTTTCTTT. Translating it yields CASGTGTAFF.

This clone was detected once. The chain combines TRBV19 with TRBJ1-2; no firm D call. CDR3 length: 12 amino acids. Trimming stripped 9 bases from V and 6 bases from J, with 14 bases between. The germline V gene encodes CDR1 LNHDA and CDR2 SQIVND (reference sequence). The CDR3 loop reads CASPDKSHGYTF. CDR3 sequence (DNA): TGTGCCAGCCCCGACAAGTCCCATGGCTACACCTTC.

V is TRBV4-1 and J is TRBJ2-5; TRBD2 matches 8 bases. The CDR3 is 16 amino acids. Germline loops: CDR1 MGHRA, CDR2 YSYEKL. V dropped 5 bases and J dropped 4; count of bases not matched to a gene: 12. The CDR3 loop reads CASSSDGGRSRETQYF. In DNA form, the CDR3 reads TGCGCCAGCAGCTCAGATGGCGGGAGGAGTAGAGAGACCCAGTACTTC.

To note about this clone: A far larger clone lies a single base away; this is likely a read error. The gene calls are TRBV11-2 and TRBJ1-6; no clear D gene. V gave up 0 bases and J gave up 9 bases, with 12 bases separating them. Germline V gene data show CDR1 as SGHAT and CDR2 as FQNNGV. The CDR3 has 15 residues. In DNA form, the CDR3 reads TGTGCCAGCAGCTTAGAGCGGCAGGAGGTTTCACCCCTCCACTTT. Translation gives CASSLERQEVSPLHF. Looking up the rest from reference TRBV11-2 and TRBJ1-6 gives the full variable domain: EAGVAQSPRYKIIEKRQSVAFWCNPISGHATLYWYQQILGQGPKLLIQFQNNGVVDDSQLPKDRFSAERLKGVDSTLKIQPAKLEDSAVYLCASSLERQEVSPLHFGNGTRLTVT.

The chain carries TRBV29-1 and TRBJ1-1, with D hard to call. The CDR3 runs 10 residues. CDR1 is SQVTM and CDR2 is ANQGSEA in the germline V gene. V shed 5 bases and J shed 11 bases, with 12 bases lying between them. The CDR3 loop reads CSVFAGEAFF. The CDR3 DNA sequence: TGCAGCGTTTTTGCTGGAGAGGCTTTCTTT.

Only a few counts were recorded for this clone. This chain joins TRBV13 and TRBJ2-1; 8 bases match TRBD1. The CDR3 is 15 residues long. J was trimmed by 2 bases and V by 8 bases; bases with no gene match: 8. CDR1 and CDR2 (germline): PRHDT, FYEKMQ (reference sequence). CDR3 in amino acids: CASLRRDRTYNEQFF. CDR3 DNA sequence: TGTGCCAGCTTGAGAAGGGACAGGACCTACAATGAGCAGTTCTTC.

J is TRBJ2-1 and V is TRBV4-3; tentatively, D is TRBD2 (5 bases). Germline loops: CDR1 LGHNA, CDR2 YSLEER. Between the trimmed V and J ends, which lost 1 base and 15 bases, there was a span of 13 bases. The CDR3 consists of 12 residues. The CDR3 protein is CASSQARGISFF. The CDR3 DNA reads TGCGCCAGCAGCCAAGCCAGAGGGATCTCGTTCTTC.

This chain joins TRBV9 and TRBJ2-6; either TRBD1 or TRBD2 may supply D (5 bases each). The V gene lost 3 bases and the J gene lost 0 bases, with 13 bases spanning the gap. The CDR3 totals 17 residues. The germline V gene has CDR1 SGDLS and CDR2 YYNGEE. The CDR3 bases are TGTGCCAGCAGCGCGGGACCTATAGGCTCTGGGGCCAACGTCCTGACTTTC. Amino acid sequence: CASSAGPIGSGANVLTF.

This clone has a handful of counts. The V gene is TRBV7-6, the J gene TRBJ1-1, with D possibly being TRBD1 (5 bases). V lost 2 bases, J lost 1 base, and 11 bases lay in between. CDR1 SGHVS and CDR2 FNYEAQ come from the germline V gene. CDR3 length equals 15 residues. The CDR3 sequence is CASSLTGTKNTEAFF. The CDR3 region has the DNA TGTGCCAGCAGCTTAACCGGGACGAAGAACACTGAAGCTTTCTTT.

J is TRBJ2-1 and V is TRBV21-1; TRBD1 reflects the table's D call only, with no check against the DNA. TRBV21-1 is a recognized pseudogene. The CDR3 loop spans 13 amino acids. The CDR3 sequence: CASTRTGYNEQFF. DNA for the CDR3: TGTGCCAGCACTAGGACAGGCTACAATGAGCAGTTCTTC.

This clone was detected only once. The V gene is TRBV5-1, the J gene TRBJ1-1; no definite D call. Germline V gene lookup returns CDR1 SGHRS and CDR2 YFSETQ. The CDR3 consists of 15 residues. V lost 0 bases and J 4 bases, leaving 13 bases between the germline ends. The CDR3 loop is CASSLGPQWGTEAFF. As DNA, the CDR3 is TGCGCCAGCAGCTTGGGGCCTCAATGGGGCACTGAAGCTTTCTTT.

J is TRBJ2-3 and V is TRBV9, with a tentative D call TRBD2 (7 bases). In germline, CDR1 is SGDLS, CDR2 YYNGEE. The CDR3 loop spans 16 amino acids. Trimming cost V 4 bases and J 2 bases, with 17 bases left between them. CDR3 coding DNA: TGTGCCAGCAGCTCCCCTAGGGGGGGCCTCACAGATACGCAGTATTTT. It codes for CASSSPRGGLTDTQYF.

For this clone: This sample includes further DNA sequences coding for the same CDR3. The rearrangement links TRBV7-9 to TRBJ1-2; possibly TRBD1 for D (6 bases). The ends were cut back, 5 bases at V and 8 bases at J, with 12 bases in the middle. CDR3 length equals 12 residues. CDR1 is SEHNR and CDR2 is FQNEAQ in the germline V gene (reference sequence). The CDR3 loop reads CASSPQGQGYTF. CDR3 bases: TGTGCCAGCAGCCCCCAGGGACAAGGCTACACCTTC.

The CDR3: CASSLTDGYTF. DNA for the CDR3: TGTGCCAGCAGCCTGACGGATGGCTACACCTTC. This chain uses TRBV6-5 with TRBJ1-2; D ambiguous. V was clipped by 6 bases and J by 6 bases, with 8 bases between them. CDR1 is MNHEY, CDR2 SVGAGI, per germline. This CDR3 contains 11 residues.

The rearrangement uses TRBV7-2 and TRBJ2-2; 11 bases are a match to TRBD2. CDR3 length: 17 amino acids. Germline V CDR1 and CDR2: SGHTA, FQGNSA. V trimming: 2 bases; J trimming: 8 bases; junction bases outside the gene matches: 10. The CDR3 DNA reads TGTGCCAGCAGCTTAACGGGACTAGCGGCCGTTGGGGGGGAGCTGTTTTTT. Its protein product is CASSLTGLAAVGGELFF.

This clone was counted once. The V gene is TRBV5-1, the J gene TRBJ2-7; TRBD1 matches at 7 bases. From germline, CDR1 is SGHRS and CDR2 YFSETQ. The CDR3 has 14 residues. The V gene end was trimmed by 3 bases and the J gene end by 0 bases; junction bases not matched to a gene: 3. CDR3 nucleotides: TGCGCCAGCAGCTACGACAGGGCCTCCTACGAGCAGTACTTC. It specifies CASSYDRASYEQYF.

Regarding this clone: This may stem from a read error, because a much larger clone lies one nucleotide away. V gene TRBV19 combines with J gene TRBJ1-3, with D maybe TRBD1 (6 bases). Per the germline V gene, CDR1 is LNHDA and CDR2 is SQIVND (reference sequence). The CDR3 extends over 17 amino acids. The CDR3 region is CASSKKRTGSFGDTIYF. The CDR3 nucleotides read TGTGCCAGTAGCAAGAAAAGAACAGGGTCATTTGGAGACACCATATATTTT.

This clone was recorded at least ten times. The J gene is TRBJ2-1, the V gene TRBV20-1; D ambiguous. This CDR3 comprises 11 residues. Germline assignment: CDR1 DFQATT and CDR2 SNEGSKA (reference sequence). Between the trimmed V and J ends, which lost 0 bases and 8 bases, there was a span of 5 bases. The CDR3 region is CSARDWYEQFF. The CDR3 DNA follows: TGCAGTGCTAGAGATTGGTATGAGCAGTTCTTC.